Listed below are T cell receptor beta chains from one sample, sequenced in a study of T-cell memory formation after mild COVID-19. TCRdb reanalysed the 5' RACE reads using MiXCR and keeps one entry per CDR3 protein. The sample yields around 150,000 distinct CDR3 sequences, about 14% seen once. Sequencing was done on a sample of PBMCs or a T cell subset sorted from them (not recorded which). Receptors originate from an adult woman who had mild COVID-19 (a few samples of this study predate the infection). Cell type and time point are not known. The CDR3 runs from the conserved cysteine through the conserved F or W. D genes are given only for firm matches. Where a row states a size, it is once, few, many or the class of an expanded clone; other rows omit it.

cdr3_nt: TGTGCCAGCAGCTTAGCGTCCCTTAGCAATCAGCCCCAGCATTTT; cdr3_aa: CASSLASLSNQPQHF; clone_size: .; d_call: .; v_call: TRBV7-2; j_call: TRBJ1-5
cdr3_nt: TGTGCCAGCATCCCGGGATCCTGGGGCACAGATACGCAGTATTTT; cdr3_aa: CASIPGSWGTDTQYF; clone_size: few; d_call: .; v_call: TRBV7-8; j_call: TRBJ2-3
cdr3_nt: TGTGCCAGCAGCCGAACCTCGTGGACTAGTAGTGCCTACGAGCAGTACTTC; cdr3_aa: CASSRTSWTSSAYEQYF; clone_size: few; d_call: TRBD2; v_call: TRBV13; j_call: TRBJ2-7
cdr3_nt: TGTGCCTGGAGCGTGAACAGGGGCTACGAGCAGTACTTC; cdr3_aa: CAWSVNRGYEQYF; clone_size: .; d_call: TRBD1; v_call: TRBV30; j_call: TRBJ2-7
cdr3_nt: TGCGCCAGCAGCTGGGGACAGAAGAACACTGAAGCTTTCTTT; cdr3_aa: CASSWGQKNTEAFF; clone_size: .; d_call: TRBD1; v_call: TRBV5-1; j_call: TRBJ1-1
cdr3_nt: TGCAGTGCTAGAGGGGGAAGTAGCGGGAGGGCGAGGGGTGGCGAGCAGTACTTC; cdr3_aa: CSARGGSSGRARGGEQYF; clone_size: few; d_call: TRBD2; v_call: TRBV20-1; j_call: TRBJ2-7
cdr3_nt: TGTGCCAGCAGCCCAGGACATCTCACTGAAGCTTTCTTT; cdr3_aa: CASSPGHLTEAFF; clone_size: few; d_call: .; v_call: TRBV3-1; j_call: TRBJ1-1
cdr3_nt: TGCAGCGTTGAGGGCCATCGGGCAGATACGCAGTATTTT; cdr3_aa: CSVEGHRADTQYF; clone_size: .; d_call: .; v_call: TRBV29-1; j_call: TRBJ2-3
cdr3_nt: TGTGCCAGCTCCCCCCCCGCCGACAATGAGCAGTTCTTC; cdr3_aa: CASSPPADNEQFF; clone_size: .; d_call: .; v_call: TRBV5-4; j_call: TRBJ2-1
cdr3_nt: TGCGCCAGCAGCTTGGTAAAGGGGAACTATGGCTACACCTTC; cdr3_aa: CASSLVKGNYGYTF; clone_size: .; d_call: .; v_call: TRBV5-1; j_call: TRBJ1-2
cdr3_nt: TGTGCCAGCAGTGTCAGCCCTAGCGGGATGGGCACAGATACGCAGTATTTT; cdr3_aa: CASSVSPSGMGTDTQYF; clone_size: few; d_call: TRBD2; v_call: TRBV6-4; j_call: TRBJ2-3
cdr3_nt: TGTGCCAGCAGCCCACTGGGGGCCATTAGCACAGATACGCAGTATTTT; cdr3_aa: CASSPLGAISTDTQYF; clone_size: few; d_call: .; v_call: TRBV9; j_call: TRBJ2-3
cdr3_nt: TGTGCCACCAGCTCTGGACAGTACGAGCAGTACTTC; cdr3_aa: CATSSGQYEQYF; clone_size: .; d_call: .; v_call: TRBV24-1; j_call: TRBJ2-7
cdr3_nt: TGTGCCAGCAGTTACGGGACAGGGGGGGAAGAGACCCAGTACTTC; cdr3_aa: CASSYGTGGEETQYF; clone_size: few; d_call: TRBD1; v_call: TRBV7-7; j_call: TRBJ2-5
cdr3_nt: TGTGCCTGGAGAACGACAGGGTCCTACGAGCAGTACTTC; cdr3_aa: CAWRTTGSYEQYF; clone_size: few; d_call: TRBD1; v_call: TRBV30; j_call: TRBJ2-7
cdr3_nt: TGTGCCAGCAGCCCTCGTCGGGACAGAGCGAACACCGGGGAGCTGTTTTTT; cdr3_aa: CASSPRRDRANTGELFF; clone_size: .; d_call: TRBD1; v_call: TRBV9; j_call: TRBJ2-2
cdr3_nt: TGTGCCAGCAGTTTGATTATGGTGGCAAGCGAGCAGTACTTC; cdr3_aa: CASSLIMVASEQYF; clone_size: .; d_call: .; v_call: TRBV28; j_call: TRBJ2-7
cdr3_nt: TGCGCCAGCTCTCCTGTGGGGAGCGGGGGTTACAATGAGCAGTTCTTC; cdr3_aa: CASSPVGSGGYNEQFF; clone_size: few; d_call: TRBD2; v_call: TRBV5-1; j_call: TRBJ2-1
cdr3_nt: TGTGCCAGCAGCTCGGAACAGGGGGAGTCCTACGAGCAGTACTTC; cdr3_aa: CASSSEQGESYEQYF; clone_size: .; d_call: TRBD1; v_call: TRBV5-6; j_call: TRBJ2-7
cdr3_nt: TGTGCCAGCTCACCGAGCACAAATACGCAGTATTTT; cdr3_aa: CASSPSTNTQYF; clone_size: .; d_call: .; v_call: TRBV18; j_call: TRBJ2-3
cdr3_nt: TGTGCCACCAGCCTCGACAGGGGAGCTAACAATGAGCAGTTCTTC; cdr3_aa: CATSLDRGANNEQFF; clone_size: .; d_call: TRBD1; v_call: TRBV15; j_call: TRBJ2-1
cdr3_nt: TGTGCCAGCAGCTCCCCACCATGGGGTTTAGCCAAAAACATTCAGTACTTC; cdr3_aa: CASSSPPWGLAKNIQYF; clone_size: few; d_call: .; v_call: TRBV7-9; j_call: TRBJ2-4
cdr3_nt: TGTGCCATCAGTGACCGGGGGGCCCGGGACGAGCAGTACTTC; cdr3_aa: CAISDRGARDEQYF; clone_size: few; d_call: .; v_call: TRBV10-3; j_call: TRBJ2-7
cdr3_nt: TGCAGTGCTGAAAAAATCGGGACTAGCGGAAGGTTCACAGATACGCAGTATTTT; cdr3_aa: CSAEKIGTSGRFTDTQYF; clone_size: few; d_call: TRBD2; v_call: TRBV20-1; j_call: TRBJ2-3
cdr3_nt: TGTGCCAGCAGTTTACGGGGGAGAGGCACCGGGGAGCTGTTTTTT; cdr3_aa: CASSLRGRGTGELFF; clone_size: few; d_call: .; v_call: TRBV12-3/TRBV12-4; j_call: TRBJ2-2
cdr3_nt: TGTGCCAGCAGTGACATCGGGAACACCGGGGAGCTGTTTTTT; cdr3_aa: CASSDIGNTGELFF; clone_size: few; d_call: .; v_call: TRBV12-3/TRBV12-4; j_call: TRBJ2-2
cdr3_nt: TGTGCCAGCAGCCAAGAGAGGGATACGCAGTATTTT; cdr3_aa: CASSQERDTQYF; clone_size: .; d_call: .; v_call: TRBV3-1; j_call: TRBJ2-3
cdr3_nt: TGTGCCAGCAGCTTAGGATGGGGGTTGACCGGGGAGCTGTTTTTT; cdr3_aa: CASSLGWGLTGELFF; clone_size: .; d_call: .; v_call: TRBV7-2; j_call: TRBJ2-2
cdr3_nt: TGCGCCAGCAGCTTGAGAGGGGCCAGGCCAGCCTCGACCGGGGAGCTGTTTTTT; cdr3_aa: CASSLRGARPASTGELFF; clone_size: few; d_call: .; v_call: TRBV5-1; j_call: TRBJ2-2
cdr3_nt: TGCGCCAGCAGCCGACCGACAGGGAGCCCGCAGTACTTC; cdr3_aa: CASSRPTGSPQYF; clone_size: .; d_call: TRBD1; v_call: TRBV4-1; j_call: TRBJ2-7
cdr3_nt: TGTGCCAGCAGCCTAAGTGTTCGGCGGGGAGGGGTTTACAGCAATCAGCCCCAGCATTTT; cdr3_aa: CASSLSVRRGGVYSNQPQHF; clone_size: few; d_call: .; v_call: TRBV3-1; j_call: TRBJ1-5
cdr3_nt: TGTGCCAGCAGCCAAGAGGAACGGACAGGGTACGAGCAGTACTTC; cdr3_aa: CASSQEERTGYEQYF; clone_size: many; d_call: TRBD1; v_call: TRBV4-2; j_call: TRBJ2-7
cdr3_nt: TGCGCCAGCAGCTTAGGACAGGGGGCAGATACGCAGTATTTT; cdr3_aa: CASSLGQGADTQYF; clone_size: many; d_call: TRBD1; v_call: TRBV5-1; j_call: TRBJ2-3
cdr3_nt: TGCGCCAGCAGCTTGAGGGGCACTGGAGCTTTCTTT; cdr3_aa: CASSLRGTGAFF; clone_size: .; d_call: .; v_call: TRBV5-1; j_call: TRBJ1-1
cdr3_nt: TGTGCCAGCGCACGACGACAGGAGACAGATACGCAGTATTTT; cdr3_aa: CASARRQETDTQYF; clone_size: .; d_call: .; v_call: TRBV18; j_call: TRBJ2-3
cdr3_nt: TGTGCCAGCAGTTTTTCAGGGCTCGACGAGCAGTACTTC; cdr3_aa: CASSFSGLDEQYF; clone_size: few; d_call: .; v_call: TRBV27; j_call: TRBJ2-7
cdr3_nt: TGTGCCAGCTCACCGGCGGCGTTAGCTGCAACTAATGAAAAACTGTTTTTT; cdr3_aa: CASSPAALAATNEKLFF; clone_size: few; d_call: .; v_call: TRBV18; j_call: TRBJ1-4
cdr3_nt: TGCGCCAGCAGCCAAGAAATCCTTAGGGGGGAGACCCAGTACTTC; cdr3_aa: CASSQEILRGETQYF; clone_size: few; d_call: .; v_call: TRBV4-3; j_call: TRBJ2-5
cdr3_nt: TGTGCCAGCAGCTTAGCGGGGAATGAGCTGTTCTTC; cdr3_aa: CASSLAGNELFF; clone_size: .; d_call: .; v_call: TRBV11-1; j_call: TRBJ2-1
cdr3_nt: TGTGCCAGCAGCTCCACGGGGGACGGCTACACCTTC; cdr3_aa: CASSSTGDGYTF; clone_size: many; d_call: .; v_call: TRBV7-9; j_call: TRBJ1-2
cdr3_nt: TGTGCCAGCAGCCAGGCTAGGGACACTGAAGCTTTCTTT; cdr3_aa: CASSQARDTEAFF; clone_size: few; d_call: .; v_call: TRBV3-1; j_call: TRBJ1-1
cdr3_nt: TGCGCCAGCGGCCTGGGGGATTCTCAAGAGACCCAGTACTTC; cdr3_aa: CASGLGDSQETQYF; clone_size: many; d_call: .; v_call: TRBV5-1; j_call: TRBJ2-5
cdr3_nt: TGTGCCAGCAGCCCATACCATTCGGCCCAAGCCCGGGACTCTACCCCAGCTTTCTTT; cdr3_aa: CASSPYHSAQARDSTPAFF; clone_size: few; d_call: .; v_call: TRBV3-1; j_call: TRBJ1-1
cdr3_nt: TGTGCCAGCAGCTTTAACATGGGCACAGATACGCAGTATTTT; cdr3_aa: CASSFNMGTDTQYF; clone_size: many; d_call: .; v_call: TRBV5-4; j_call: TRBJ2-3
cdr3_nt: TGCGCCAGCAGCCAAGAGAGGGGACTCGGGGGGCAAGGCTCCTACGAGCAGTACTTC; cdr3_aa: CASSQERGLGGQGSYEQYF; clone_size: few; d_call: .; v_call: TRBV4-1; j_call: TRBJ2-7
cdr3_nt: TGTGCCAGCAGTTTGAGAGCGGTGGGGGAGACCCAGTACTTC; cdr3_aa: CASSLRAVGETQYF; clone_size: few; d_call: .; v_call: TRBV12-3/TRBV12-4; j_call: TRBJ2-5
cdr3_nt: TGTGCCAGCAGCTATAGCGGGAGCCCCTACGAGCAGTACTTC; cdr3_aa: CASSYSGSPYEQYF; clone_size: few; d_call: TRBD2; v_call: TRBV7-9; j_call: TRBJ2-7
cdr3_nt: TGTGCCAGCAGCTTAGGGGTGACAGGGGACCACGAGCAGTACTTC; cdr3_aa: CASSLGVTGDHEQYF; clone_size: .; d_call: TRBD1; v_call: TRBV7-9; j_call: TRBJ2-7
cdr3_nt: TGCAGCGTCCGCCCCAATGCGGCGGGGGAGCAGTACTTC; cdr3_aa: CSVRPNAAGEQYF; clone_size: .; d_call: .; v_call: TRBV29-1; j_call: TRBJ2-7
cdr3_nt: TGCGCCAGCAGCGCTGGGACTGTTTCCTACAATGAGCAGTTCTTC; cdr3_aa: CASSAGTVSYNEQFF; clone_size: .; d_call: .; v_call: TRBV5-1; j_call: TRBJ2-1
cdr3_nt: TGTGCCTGGAGTGCGGGGACTTTACGGAATGAGCAGTTCTTC; cdr3_aa: CAWSAGTLRNEQFF; clone_size: .; d_call: .; v_call: TRBV30; j_call: TRBJ2-1
cdr3_nt: TGTGCCAGCTCACCGAGGAGTCATCGCTCCTACAATGAGCAGTTCTTC; cdr3_aa: CASSPRSHRSYNEQFF; clone_size: few; d_call: .; v_call: TRBV18; j_call: TRBJ2-1
cdr3_nt: TGTGCCAGCAGCCCCAGGAGGGAGCGAGAGACCCAGTACTTC; cdr3_aa: CASSPRRERETQYF; clone_size: few; d_call: .; v_call: TRBV7-6; j_call: TRBJ2-5
cdr3_nt: TGCGCCAGCAGCTTGGACAGGGTTTTTACCTATGGCTACACCTTC; cdr3_aa: CASSLDRVFTYGYTF; clone_size: few; d_call: .; v_call: TRBV5-1; j_call: TRBJ1-2
cdr3_nt: TGTGCCAGCAGCTTAAGTGGCGGGGGATACAATGAGCAGTTCTTC; cdr3_aa: CASSLSGGGYNEQFF; clone_size: few; d_call: TRBD2; v_call: TRBV11-2; j_call: TRBJ2-1